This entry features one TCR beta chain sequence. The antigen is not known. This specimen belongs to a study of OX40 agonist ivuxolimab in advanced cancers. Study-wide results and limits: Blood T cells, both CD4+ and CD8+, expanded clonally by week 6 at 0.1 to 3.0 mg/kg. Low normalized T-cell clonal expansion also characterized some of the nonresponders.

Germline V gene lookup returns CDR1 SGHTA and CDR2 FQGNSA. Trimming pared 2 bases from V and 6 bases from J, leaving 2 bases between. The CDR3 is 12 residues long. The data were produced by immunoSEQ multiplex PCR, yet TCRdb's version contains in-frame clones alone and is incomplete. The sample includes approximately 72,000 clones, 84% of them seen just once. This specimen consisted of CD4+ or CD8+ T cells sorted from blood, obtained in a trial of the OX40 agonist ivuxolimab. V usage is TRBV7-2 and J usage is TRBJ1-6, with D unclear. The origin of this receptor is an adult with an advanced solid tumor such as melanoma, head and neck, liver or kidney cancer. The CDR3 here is CASSLSNSPLHF. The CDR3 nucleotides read TGTGCCAGCAGCTTATCTAATTCACCCCTCCACTTT.